This T cell receptor beta chain was profiled in a study of read filtering for tumor transcriptome and immune sequencing. This clonotype has only a few counts. This library used roughly 370 ng RNA and molecular barcoded adaptors spanning alpha/delta and beta/gamma chains. In TCRdb, the reads were re-called with MiXCR into one record per CDR3 protein. The sample shows roughly 90,000 distinct CDR3 sequences, 9% to 15% of them seen only once. The sequenced material came from a population of CD138-negative cells sorted from bone marrow. The clonotype comes from a donor aged 40 or over with multiple myeloma.

The CDR3 spells CSVQGSGEKLFF. CDR3 in DNA: TGCAGCGTTCAGGGGAGTGGAGAAAAACTGTTTTTT. The chain joins TRBV29-1 to TRBJ1-4, with D possibly matching TRBD1 (6 bases). CDR1 and CDR2 (germline): SQVTM, ANQGSEA. The CDR3 is made up of 12 amino acids. Trimming shortened V by 5 bases and J by 8 bases, and 12 bases separated the two germline ends.